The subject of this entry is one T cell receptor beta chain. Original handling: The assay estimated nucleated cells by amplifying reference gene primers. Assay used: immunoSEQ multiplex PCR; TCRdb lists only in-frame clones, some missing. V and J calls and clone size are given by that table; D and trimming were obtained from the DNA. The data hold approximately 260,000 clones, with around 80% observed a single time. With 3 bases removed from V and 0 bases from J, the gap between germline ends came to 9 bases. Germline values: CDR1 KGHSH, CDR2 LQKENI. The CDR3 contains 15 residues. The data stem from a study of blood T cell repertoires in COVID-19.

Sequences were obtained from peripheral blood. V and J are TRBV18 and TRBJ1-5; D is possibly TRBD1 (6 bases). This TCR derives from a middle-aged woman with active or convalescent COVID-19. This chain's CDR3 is CASSPGHLSNQPQHF. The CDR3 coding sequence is TGTGCCAGCTCACCGGGACACCTTAGCAATCAGCCCCAGCATTTT.